This TCR beta chain was found in a study of post-analysis software for immune sequencing data. Germline values: CDR1 SEHNR, CDR2 FQNEAQ (reference sequence). The CDR3 length is 13 residues. The J segment lost 6 bases and the V segment lost 5 bases, leaving 6 bases of the junction unmatched. Study-level points and caveats: Five or six TRBV segments, TRBV5-6, TRBV5-1 and TRBV20-1 among them, were found more frequent in patients than controls.

Researchers reported that TCR beta cDNA libraries carried unique molecular identifiers. TCRdb analysed the PCR reads with MiXCR anew, one entry per CDR3 protein. The profile shows about 800,000 distinct CDR3 sequences, roughly 30% of them singletons. There are a few counts of this clonotype. Its antigen is as yet unknown. The sequence derives from a girl aged 10 to 17 with multiple sclerosis. The rearrangement links TRBV7-9 to TRBJ1-2; 7 bases map to TRBD1. The sequenced sample consisted of blood. In nucleotides, the CDR3 is TGTGCCAGCAGCACCGACAGGGCCCATGGCTACACCTTC. Its translation is CASSTDRAHGYTF.